These 10 T cell receptor beta chains were sequenced from one sample in a study of blood T cell repertoires in COVID-19. Profiled with immunoSEQ multiplex PCR; TCRdb holds only in-frame clones, not every one. The sample lists some 250,000 clones; around 93% were seen once. The specimen was PBMCs or T cells enriched from blood (not recorded which). The source of these receptors is a human donor in a cohort exposed to, infected with or recovered from COVID-19 (not recorded which). The donor label of this sample is uncertain.

V is TRBV27 and J is TRBJ1-1; the match to TRBD1 covers 7 bases. This CDR3 contains 14 residues. The junction had 5 bases not matched to a gene; V was cut back by 3 bases and J by 4 bases. Germline V gene lookup returns CDR1 MNHEY and CDR2 SMNVEV (reference sequence). The CDR3 is CASSFPGQSTEAFF. CDR3 in DNA: TGTGCCAGCAGTTTTCCGGGACAGTCCACTGAAGCTTTCTTT.

The CDR3 sequence: CASSLPKNTEAFF. DNA for the CDR3: TGTGCCAGCAGCTTACCCAAGAACACTGAAGCTTTCTTT. J is TRBJ1-1 and V is TRBV13; D is ambiguous. The CDR3 consists of 13 residues. Trimming took off 2 bases at V and 1 base at J, with 5 bases between the two ends. CDR1 is PRHDT and CDR2 is FYEKMQ in the germline V gene (reference sequence).

The genes are TRBV7-2 and TRBJ1-1; 9 bases are a match to TRBD1. CDR1 SGHTA and CDR2 FQGNSA come from the germline V gene. V trimming: 6 bases; J trimming: 1 base; junction bases outside the gene matches: 9. There are 16 residues in the CDR3. The CDR3 loop reads CASSFPWTGENTEAFF. The CDR3 DNA sequence: TGTGCCAGCAGTTTTCCTTGGACAGGGGAGAACACTGAAGCTTTCTTT. The whole variable domain, filled in from reference TRBV7-2 and TRBJ1-1, reads GAGVSQSPSNKVTEKGKDVELRCDPISGHTALYWYRQSLGQGLEFLIYFQGNSAPDKSGLPSDRFSAERTGGSVSTLTIQRTQQEDSAVYLCASSFPWTGENTEAFFGQGTRLTVV.

The chain recombines TRBV5-4 with TRBJ1-6; D possibly corresponds to TRBD1 (6 bases). Germline V CDR1 and CDR2: SGHNT, YYREEE (reference sequence). This CDR3 is 15 amino acids long. V shed 6 bases and J shed 7 bases, with 17 bases lying between them. CDR3 nucleotide sequence: TGTGCCAGCACTTCAGGGGACGGCCGAAATTCACCCCTCCACTTT. Its protein product is CASTSGDGRNSPLHF.

This clone was seen once. V usage is TRBV18 and J usage is TRBJ1-1; D unresolved. Germline-derived CDR1 and CDR2 are KGHSH and LQKENI. Trimming cost V 2 bases and J 1 base, with 8 bases left between them. This CDR3 has 14 residues. CDR3 amino acids: CASSPGPRNTEAFF. CDR3 nucleotides: TGTGCCAGCTCACCAGGGCCAAGGAACACTGAAGCTTTCTTT.

CDR3: CASSSNTGPYNEQFF. CDR3 DNA: TGTGCCAGCAGCTCTAACACAGGGCCCTACAATGAGCAGTTCTTC. The chain employs TRBV7-9 and TRBJ2-1; a weak D match, TRBD1 (6 bases). Germline CDR1 SEHNR, CDR2 FQNEAQ (reference sequence). This CDR3 contains 15 residues. The V and J ends lost 4 bases and 2 bases respectively, with 12 bases between them.

A single count supports this clone. The V and J genes are TRBV12-5 and TRBJ2-3, with a weak D call TRBD2 (6 bases). The CDR3 covers 15 residues. V lost 6 bases and J 2 bases, leaving 15 bases between the germline ends. Germline CDR1 and CDR2: LGHNT and FRNRAP. CDR3 region: CASGDWGGLTDTQYF. The CDR3 coding sequence is TGTGCTAGTGGGGACTGGGGAGGTCTCACAGATACGCAGTATTTT.

This clone was recorded once. The rearrangement joins TRBV5-1 to TRBJ2-1; 10 nucleotides agree with TRBD2. The CDR3 extends over 15 amino acids. The germline CDR1 and CDR2 sequences are SGHRS and YFSETQ. Trimming cost V 0 bases and J 6 bases; bases outside gene matches: 3. The CDR3 here is CASSLVVAGGNEQFF. The CDR3 DNA reads as TGCGCCAGCAGCTTGGTGGTAGCGGGGGGCAATGAGCAGTTCTTC.

The V and J genes are TRBV27 and TRBJ2-1, with a tentative D call TRBD1 (5 bases). The V gene's germline CDR1 is MNHEY and CDR2 SMNVEV (reference sequence). This CDR3 spans 12 amino acids. The V gene lost 5 bases and the J gene lost 5 bases, with 7 bases spanning the gap. CDR3 residues: CASSATDNEQFF. As DNA, the CDR3 is TGTGCCAGCAGTGCGACAGACAATGAGCAGTTCTTC.

This sequence joins TRBV3-1 (or the pseudogene TRBV3-2) and TRBJ2-5; 11 nucleotides align to TRBD2. Trimming cost V 6 bases and J 8 bases; bases outside gene matches: 17. Germline values: CDR1 LGHDT, CDR2 YNNKEL (reference sequence). This CDR3 has 17 residues. The CDR3 sequence is CASSSTTGTSGSGTQYF. The CDR3 nucleotides read TGTGCCAGCAGTTCTACGACCGGGACTAGCGGTTCAGGTACCCAGTACTTC.